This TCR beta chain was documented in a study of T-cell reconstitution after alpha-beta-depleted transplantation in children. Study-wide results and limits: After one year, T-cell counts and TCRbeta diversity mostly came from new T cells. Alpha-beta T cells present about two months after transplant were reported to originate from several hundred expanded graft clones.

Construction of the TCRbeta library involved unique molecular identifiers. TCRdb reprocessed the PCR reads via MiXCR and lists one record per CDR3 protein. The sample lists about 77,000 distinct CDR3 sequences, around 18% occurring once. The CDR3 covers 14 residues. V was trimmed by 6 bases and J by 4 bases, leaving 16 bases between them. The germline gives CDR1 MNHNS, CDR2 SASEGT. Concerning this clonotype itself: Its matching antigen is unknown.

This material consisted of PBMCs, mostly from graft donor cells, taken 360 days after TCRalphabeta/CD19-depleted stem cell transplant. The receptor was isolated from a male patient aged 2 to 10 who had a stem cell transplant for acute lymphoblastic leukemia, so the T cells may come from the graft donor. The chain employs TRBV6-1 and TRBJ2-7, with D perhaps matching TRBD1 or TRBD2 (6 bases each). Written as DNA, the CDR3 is TGTGCCAGCAGGGAGGGAGGAGGGGGGTACGAGCAGTACTTC. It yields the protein CASREGGGGYEQYF.